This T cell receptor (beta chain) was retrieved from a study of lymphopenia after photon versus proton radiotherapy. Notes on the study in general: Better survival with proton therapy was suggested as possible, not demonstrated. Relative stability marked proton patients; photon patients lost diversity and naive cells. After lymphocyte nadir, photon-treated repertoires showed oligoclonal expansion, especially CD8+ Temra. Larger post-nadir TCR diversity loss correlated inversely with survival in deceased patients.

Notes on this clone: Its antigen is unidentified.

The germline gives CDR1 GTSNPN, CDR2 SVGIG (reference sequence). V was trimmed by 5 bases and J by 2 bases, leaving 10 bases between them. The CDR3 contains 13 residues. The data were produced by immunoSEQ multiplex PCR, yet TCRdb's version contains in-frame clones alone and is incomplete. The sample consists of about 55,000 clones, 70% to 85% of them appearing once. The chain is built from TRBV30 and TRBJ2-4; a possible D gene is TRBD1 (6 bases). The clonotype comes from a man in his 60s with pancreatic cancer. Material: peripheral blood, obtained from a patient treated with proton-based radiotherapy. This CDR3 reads CAWDRPSKNIQYF. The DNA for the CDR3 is TGTGCCTGGGACAGGCCGTCCAAAAACATTCAGTACTTC.